Following are 26 T cell receptor beta chains from one sample sequenced in a study of Tregs in tolerant kidney transplant recipients. The nonmyeloablative bone marrow transplants came from related graft donors, with transient mixed chimerism. Some clones are missing from TCRdb's copy, which holds only in-frame ones; the method was immunoSEQ multiplex PCR. This sample's table has around 10,000 clones. The sequencing used CD8+ T cells from blood (PBMCs), collected 24 months after the transplant. The receptors come from a human patient who received a combined kidney and bone marrow transplant. Some T cells may originate from the graft donor.

To note about this clone: The read gets to within 3 residues of the CDR3 end, and the germline J gene fills in the rest. The rearrangement links TRBV7-8 to TRBJ2-1, with D hard to call. Trimming took off 5 bases at V and 4 bases at J, with 6 bases between the two ends. The germline CDR1 and CDR2 sequences are SGHVS and FQNEAQ. There are 12 residues in the CDR3. CDR3 amino acids: CASSRVYNEQFF. CDR3 DNA (partial): TGTGCCAGCAGCAGGGTGTACAATGAG.

As regards this clone: Read sequence stops 3 residues before the CDR3 end, and the germline J gene provides the missing end. V gene TRBV3-1 (or the pseudogene TRBV3-2) combines with J gene TRBJ2-7; TRBD1 is a possible D gene (6 bases). The germline V and J ends were trimmed by 2 bases and 3 bases, with 26 bases remaining between them. Germline V gene lookup returns CDR1 LGHDT and CDR2 YNNKEL (reference sequence). The CDR3 consists of 19 residues. The sequenced CDR3 bases are TGTGCCAGCAGCCAACTCCTCAGGGCTCCCCGACAGGCTGACTACGAG. Amino acids: CASSQLLRAPRQADYE. The whole CDR3 sequence reads CASSQLLRAPRQADYEQYF.

Worth noting for this clone: The read falls 3 residues short of the CDR3 end, and the missing part is taken from the germline J gene. The genes are TRBV2 and TRBJ1-1; possible D gene TRBD1, 5 bases. The V gene lost 7 bases and the J gene lost 6 bases, with 12 bases spanning the gap. Per the germline V gene, CDR1 is SNHLY and CDR2 is FYNNEI. The CDR3 has 12 residues. The CDR3 region is CASKSGLAEAFF. CDR3 DNA (partial): TGTGCCAGCAAATCAGGGTTAGCTGAA. Using reference TRBV2 and TRBJ1-1 for the parts outside the CDR3, the full variable domain is EPEVTQTPSHQVTQMGQEVILRCVPISNHLYFYWYRQILGQKVEFLVSFYNNEISEKSEIFDDQFSVERPDGSNFTLKIRSTKLEDSAMYFCASKSGLAEAFFGQGTRLTVV.

In the case of this clone: The CDR3 is cut off 3 residues early in the read; its end comes from the germline J gene. The chain recombines TRBV5-4 with TRBJ1-4; 7 nucleotides line up with TRBD1. The V gene's germline CDR1 is SGHNT and CDR2 YYREEE (reference sequence). The CDR3 loop spans 15 amino acids. Trimming cost V 4 bases and J 3 bases; bases outside gene matches: 6. Incomplete CDR3 DNA: TGTGCCAGCAGCGGGGGGACAGCCTCTAATGAAAAA. Translating gives CASSGGTASNEK. The full CDR3 reads CASSGGTASNEKLFF.

About this clone itself: The DNA ends 3 residues before the CDR3 does, and the rest of the CDR3 is filled in from the germline J gene. This sequence joins TRBV5-6 and TRBJ2-1, with a tentative D call TRBD1 (6 bases). Germline assignment: CDR1 SGHDT and CDR2 YYEEEE. This CDR3 spans 14 amino acids. The V gene lost 2 bases and the J gene lost 7 bases, with 13 bases spanning the gap. CDR3 DNA (partial): TGTGCCAGCAGCTTACAGGGTTTCAGGAATGAG. This sequence encodes CASSLQGFRNE. The entire CDR3 protein is CASSLQGFRNEQFF.

Details on this clone: The CDR3 end falls 3 residues outside the read, so it is completed with the germline J gene. The J gene is TRBJ2-3, the V gene TRBV7-3; the D gene is possibly TRBD2 (5 bases). The CDR3 spans 13 residues. The germline CDR1 and CDR2 sequences are SGHTA and FQGTGA. Trimming took 2 bases from V and 6 from J, leaving 9 bases between them. The DNA read from the CDR3 is TGTGCCAGCAGCTTACTAGCTCGGGATACG. Its translation is CASSLLARDT. The full CDR3 is CASSLLARDTQYF. The complete variable domain, with remaining parts taken from reference TRBV7-3 and TRBJ2-3, reads GAGVSQTPSNKVTEKGKYVELRCDPISGHTALYWYRQSLGQGPEFLIYFQGTGAADDSGLPNDRFFAVRPEGSVSTLKIQRTERGDSAVYLCASSLLARDTQYFGPGTRLTVL.

Worth noting for this clone: The read ends 3 residues early relative to the CDR3; the germline J gene fills the gap. V usage is TRBV7-9 and J usage is TRBJ1-5, with 7 bases identical to TRBD1. CDR1 and CDR2 (germline): SEHNR, FQNEAQ (reference sequence). The V gene end was trimmed by 7 bases and the J gene end by 4 bases; junction bases not matched to a gene: 4. The CDR3 has 13 residues. This chain's CDR3 is CASTTGSNQPQHF. The DNA read from the CDR3 is TGTGCCAGCACGACAGGGTCGAATCAGCCC.

Remarks on this clone: The missing CDR3 end, 3 residues past where the read stops, is filled in from the germline J gene. This rearrangement joins TRBV18 to TRBJ2-2, with unresolved D. V was pared by 0 bases and J by 1 base, with 9 bases between. Germline CDR1 KGHSH, CDR2 LQKENI. This CDR3 contains 16 residues. The CDR3 sequence: CASSPPGYGNTGELFF. The sequenced part of the CDR3 DNA is TGTGCCAGCTCACCACCAGGGTATGGGAACACCGGGGAG.

With respect to this clone: The CDR3 end falls 3 residues outside the read, so it is completed with the germline J gene. This chain uses TRBV5-1 with TRBJ2-3; possible D gene TRBD1, 5 bases. Looked up from germline, CDR1 is SGHRS and CDR2 is YFSETQ. The CDR3 is made up of 20 amino acids. V lost 1 base, J lost 0 bases, and 24 bases lay in between. The DNA read from the CDR3 is TGCGCCAGCAGCTTGAGTTTCTCGGGTGGGGCCCCCTCTAGCACAGATACG. Protein: CASSLSFSGGAPSSTDT. The complete CDR3 reads CASSLSFSGGAPSSTDTQYF.

About this clone: The CDR3 end is not reached by the read, which stops 3 residues before it; the germline J gene fills it in. The chain combines TRBV20-1 with TRBJ1-2, with D tentatively TRBD1 (5 bases). Germline V gene lookup returns CDR1 DFQATT and CDR2 SNEGSKA (reference sequence). This CDR3 region has 13 residues. V lost 0 bases, J lost 4 bases, and 9 bases lay in between. The covered CDR3 bases are TGCAGTGCTAGAGATCAGGGCGGCTATGGC. It translates to CSARDQGGYG. The complete CDR3 reads CSARDQGGYGYTF.

A note on this clone: The sequence runs out 3 residues before the end of the CDR3; the remainder is reconstructed from the germline J gene. The gene calls are TRBV2 and TRBJ2-2, with TRBD1 matching 8 bases. V lost 7 bases, J lost 6 bases, and 7 bases stayed unmatched. Looked up from germline, CDR1 is SNHLY and CDR2 is FYNNEI. The CDR3 extends over 14 amino acids. CDR3 sequence: CASIRTGWPGELFF. The CDR3 DNA, read in part, is TGTGCCAGCATAAGGACAGGGTGGCCCGGGGAG.

Points on this clone: The observed sequence ends 3 residues before the CDR3 terminus, with the missing tail filled in from the germline J gene. The J gene is TRBJ2-2, the V gene TRBV7-2; 9 bases agree with TRBD2. Germline CDR1 is SGHTA and CDR2 is FQGNSA. The CDR3 loop spans 14 amino acids. V lost 8 bases and J lost 2; bases outside the gene matches: 3. The CDR3 loop is CASAGGGNTGELFF. The sequenced CDR3 bases are TGTGCCAGCGCGGGGGGGGGAAACACCGGGGAG.

As concerns this clone: The CDR3 end lies 3 residues beyond the end of the read and is filled in from the germline J gene. The rearrangement links TRBV7-9 to TRBJ2-7, with D possibly matching TRBD2 (5 bases). This CDR3 contains 13 residues. Germline loops: CDR1 SEHNR, CDR2 FQNEAQ (reference sequence). V dropped 5 bases and J dropped 2 bases, with 10 bases sitting between them. CDR3 residues: CASSPGRAYEQYF. CDR3 bases read: TGTGCCAGCAGCCCCGGGCGGGCCTACGAG.

Remarks on this clone: The read ends 3 residues before the CDR3 terminus; that terminus is restored from the germline J gene. This chain links TRBV20-1 with TRBJ2-7; 10 positions agree with TRBD2. Germline CDR1 is DFQATT and CDR2 is SNEGSKA (reference sequence). V shed 6 bases and J 0 bases; nucleotides not matched to a gene: 5. The length of the CDR3 is 14 residues. CDR3 DNA, as far as it was read: TGCAGTGCAACGGGACTAGCGAGCTCCTACGAG. It translates to CSATGLASSYE. The CDR3 as a whole reads CSATGLASSYEQYF.

CDR3 DNA (partial): TGTGCCAGCAGCGGTCTAGCGTTAAGCACAGATACG. This gives the protein CASSGLALSTDT. The CDR3 in full is CASSGLALSTDTQYF. The J gene is TRBJ2-3, the V gene TRBV7-8; a weak D match, TRBD2 (6 bases). The observed sequence ends 3 residues before the CDR3 terminus, with the missing tail filled in from the germline J gene. The CDR3 has 15 residues. V was pared by 5 bases and J by 0 bases, with 12 bases between. Germline V lookup: CDR1 SGHVS, CDR2 FQNEAQ.

A remark on this clone: The read halts 3 residues ahead of the CDR3 end, with the missing end drawn from the germline J gene. The rearrangement links TRBV11-2 to TRBJ2-2; D call uncertain. This CDR3 has 13 residues. V lost 1 base to trimming and J lost 3 bases, with 3 bases between them. Germline assignment: CDR1 SGHAT and CDR2 FQNNGV. This CDR3 is CASSLADTGELFF. The sequenced part of the CDR3 DNA is TGTGCCAGCAGCTTAGCTGACACCGGGGAG.

With respect to this clone: The sequenced fragment ends 3 residues before the CDR3 boundary, so the rest is inferred from the germline J gene. The genes are TRBV19 and TRBJ2-7, with D possibly matching TRBD2 (7 bases). V lost 3 bases to trimming and J lost 2 bases, with 14 bases between them. The CDR3 extends over 15 amino acids. In germline, CDR1 is LNHDA, CDR2 SQIVND (reference sequence). CDR3 DNA, as far as it was read: TGTGCCAGTAGTATGGGGGTCGGGGGGCCCTACGAG. Encoded protein: CASSMGVGGPYE. The whole CDR3 protein reads CASSMGVGGPYEQYF.

On this clone: The CDR3 end is not reached by the read, which stops 3 residues before it; the germline J gene fills it in. This chain uses TRBV19 with TRBJ1-5; possibly TRBD1 for D (6 bases). The CDR3 totals 15 residues. Trimming cost V 6 bases and J 6 bases, with 18 bases left between them. Germline V gene lookup returns CDR1 LNHDA and CDR2 SQIVND (reference sequence). This chain's CDR3 is CASRPMGGAAQPQHF. The covered CDR3 bases are TGTGCCAGTAGACCCATGGGGGGGGCGGCTCAGCCC.

As regards this clone: Read sequence stops 3 residues before the CDR3 end, and the germline J gene provides the missing end. J is TRBJ1-1 and V is TRBV7-2; 7 bases agree with TRBD1. V was pared by 6 bases and J by 2 bases, with 9 bases of the junction left unmatched. CDR1 is SGHTA and CDR2 is FQGNSA in the germline V gene. CDR3 length: 15 amino acids. The CDR3 region is CASRTWTGENTEAFF. The sequenced part of the CDR3 DNA is TGTGCCAGCAGGACATGGACAGGAGAAAACACTGAA.

About this clone itself: The observed sequence ends 3 residues before the CDR3 terminus, with the missing tail filled in from the germline J gene. The J gene is TRBJ1-1, the V gene TRBV5-6; 9 positions match TRBD1. Germline assignment: CDR1 SGHDT and CDR2 YYEEEE. J lost 5 bases, V lost 2 bases, and 7 bases had no gene match. The CDR3 is 15 amino acids. The CDR3 bases that were read are TGTGCCAGCAGCTTCATTAGGGACAGGGAAACTGAA. This encodes CASSFIRDRETE. The full CDR3 is CASSFIRDRETEAFF. The complete variable domain, with remaining parts taken from reference TRBV5-6 and TRBJ1-1, reads DAGVTQSPTHLIKTRGQQVTLRCSPKSGHDTVSWYQQALGQGPQFIFQYYEEEERQRGNFPDRFSGHQFPNYSSELNVNALLLGDSALYLCASSFIRDRETEAFFGQGTRLTVV.

This clone is labeled medium-sized (0.01 to 0.1%) based on frequency. The missing CDR3 end, 3 residues past where the read stops, is filled in from the germline J gene. The chain recombines TRBV7-9 with TRBJ2-1; D ambiguous. Per germline, CDR1 SEHNR and CDR2 FQNEAQ (reference sequence). Trimming took off 1 base at V and 5 bases at J, with 6 bases between the two ends. CDR3 length equals 13 residues. CDR3 bases read: TGTGCCAGCAGCTTAGTACTCAACAATGAG. Translated: CASSLVLNNE. The complete CDR3 reads CASSLVLNNEQFF. The full variable domain, with the rest looked up from reference TRBV7-9 and TRBJ2-1, is DTGVSQNPRHKITKRGQNVTFRCDPISEHNRLYWYRQTLGQGPEFLTYFQNEAQLEKSRLLSDRFSAERPKGSFSTLEIQRTEQGDSAMYLCASSLVLNNEQFFGPGTRLTVL.

Note on this clone: The sequenced fragment ends 3 residues before the CDR3 boundary, so the rest is inferred from the germline J gene. The chain links TRBV7-6 to TRBJ2-1, with 7 bases fitting TRBD2. This CDR3 is 13 amino acids long. After removal of 5 bases from V and 9 bases from J, the junction contained 7 bases not matched to a gene. The V gene's germline CDR1 is SGHVS and CDR2 FNYEAQ. This chain's CDR3 is CASSAGDTSEQFF. The CDR3 DNA, read in part, is TGTGCCAGCAGCGCGGGAGATACGAGTGAG. Complete variable domain (other parts from reference TRBV7-6 and TRBJ2-1): GAGVSQSPRYKVTKRGQDVALRCDPISGHVSLYWYRQALGQGPEFLTYFNYEAQQDKSGLPNDRFSAERPEGSISTLTIQRTEQRDSAMYRCASSAGDTSEQFFGPGTRLTVL.

Points on this clone: The read comes to an end 3 residues before the CDR3 does, leaving the germline J gene to fill in the end. The rearrangement joins TRBV2 to TRBJ2-1; TRBD2 agrees at 11 bases. The V gene's germline CDR1 is SNHLY and CDR2 FYNNEI. The CDR3 is 15 amino acids. The junction had 4 bases not matched to a gene; V was cut back by 5 bases and J by 4 bases. The CDR3 DNA, read in part, is TGTGCCAGCAGTTACACTAGCGGGGGTTACAATGAG. Its protein is CASSYTSGGYNE. The whole CDR3 reads CASSYTSGGYNEQFF.

To note about this clone: The read ends 3 residues shy of where the CDR3 ends; the end is completed using the germline J gene. The V gene is TRBV29-1, the J gene TRBJ1-6; possible D gene TRBD1, 5 bases. The CDR3 contains 14 residues. Trimming pared 6 bases from V and 7 bases from J, leaving 16 bases between. Per the germline V gene, CDR1 is SQVTM and CDR2 is ANQGSEA. The sequenced part of the CDR3 DNA is TGCAGCGTCTCCGATGGGGGGATGAATTCACCC. Amino acids: CSVSDGGMNSP. The CDR3 in full is CSVSDGGMNSPLHF. Full variable domain (rest looked up from reference TRBV29-1 and TRBJ1-6): SAVISQKPSRDICQRGTSLTIQCQVDSQVTMMFWYRQQPGQSLTLIATANQGSEATYESGFVIDKFPISRPNLTFSTLTVSNMSPEDSSIYLCSVSDGGMNSPLHFGNGTRLTVT.

In regard to this clone: The CDR3 goes on 3 residues after the read ends, and that part is filled in from the germline J gene. This chain connects TRBV5-1 to TRBJ2-2; 9 bases are a match to TRBD1. The CDR3 runs to 15 residues. From germline, CDR1 is SGHRS and CDR2 YFSETQ. The V gene end was trimmed by 7 bases and the J gene end by 5 bases; junction bases not matched to a gene: 9. The part of the CDR3 DNA that was read is TGCGCCAGCGAGTATACAGGGGGCGCGACCGGGGAG. Translated, it gives CASEYTGGATGE. The whole CDR3 protein is CASEYTGGATGELFF.

Remarks on this clone: The CDR3 end falls 3 residues outside the read, so it is completed with the germline J gene. The chain recombines TRBV30 with TRBJ1-1; 9 bases map to TRBD1. Germline-derived CDR1 and CDR2 are GTSNPN and SVGIG (reference sequence). V dropped 1 base and J dropped 3; count of bases not matched to a gene: 3. This CDR3 has 14 residues. The CDR3 sequence is CAWSAGTGHTEAFF. Incomplete CDR3 DNA: TGTGCCTGGAGTGCCGGGACAGGGCACACTGAA.